This record concerns one T cell receptor (beta chain) sequence. Antigen: not known. These data come from a study of somatic mutations in cytotoxic T cells in rheumatoid arthritis. Overall study context: An approximately 29 ml EDTA sample of patient blood was drawn right after diagnosis, before any treatment. Certain T-cell populations stained with V beta antibodies were FACS-sorted to nearly 100% purity, and V beta1+ cells were TCRB-sequenced.

Study conclusions and caveats: It was in rheumatoid arthritis patients, but not in healthy controls, that CD8+ clonality increased with age.

CDR3 size: 15 residues. Data came from immunoSEQ multiplex PCR; TCRdb stores just in-frame clones and leaves some out. The sample lists approximately 9,700 clones, approximately 80% occurring once. This chain joins TRBV21-1 and TRBJ2-3. TRBV21-1 has pseudogene status. This clonotype was sampled from an adult with rheumatoid arthritis. Specimen: CD8+ T cells sorted from blood. As DNA, the CDR3 is TGTGCCAGCAGCAAAGTGGAAAGGGCTACAGATACGCAGTATTTT. Its translation: CASSKVERATDTQYF.